The T cell receptor (beta chain) described here comes from a study of type 1 regulatory T cells. About the study: T-allo10 is an in vitro-generated, Tr1-enriched CD4 T cell product specific for alloantigen.

TCRdb re-called the reads with MiXCR, one entry per CDR3 protein. The sample has about 68,000 distinct CDR3 sequences; approximately 64% are singletons. V was clipped by 0 bases and J by 3 bases, with 11 bases between them. The germline V gene encodes CDR1 MGHDK and CDR2 SYGVNS. The CDR3 is 15 amino acids. The graft donor-derived T-allo10 cells reportedly recognize host alloantigens, are anergic, and suppress alloantigen-specifically. In the case of this clonotype: As yet, its antigen is unknown.

The sequencing sample was made of cultured T cells, either the whole culture or a sorted T cell fraction (not recorded which). Subset indicated: Tr1-enriched cell product generated in vitro against host alloantigens. The V call is TRBV25-1, the J call TRBJ1-1; no firm D call. The TCR sequence derives from a human donor in good health. This chain's CDR3 is CASSEYRTGDTEAFF. In nucleotides, the CDR3 is TGTGCCAGCAGTGAATACAGGACGGGAGACACTGAAGCTTTCTTT.